Following are 10 T cell receptor beta chains from one sample sequenced in a study of patients and donors after allogeneic stem cell transplantation. TCRdb recomputed calls from the RT-PCR reads with MiXCR, one row per CDR3 protein. In the table there are some 880,000 distinct CDR3 sequences, about a sixth of which are singletons. The sequencing sample was made of blood, either unsorted or a sorted T cell fraction (not recorded which). The receptors stem from a human donor who was either an allogeneic HSCT recipient or a stem cell or donor lymphocyte infusion donor (not recorded which). It is not recorded whose cells these are; they may come from a transplant donor.

This clonotype has a handful of counts. The genes are TRBV5-1 and TRBJ2-2; 15 bases are shared with TRBD2. V lost 6 bases, J lost 6 bases, and 3 bases stayed unmatched. Germline loops: CDR1 SGHRS, CDR2 YFSETQ. The CDR3 length is 15 residues. The CDR3 DNA sequence: TGCGCCAGCACGGGACTAGCGGGAGGTCCCGGGGAGCTGTTTTTT. It specifies CASTGLAGGPGELFF.

The V gene is TRBV6-1, the J gene TRBJ1-5; D not certain. Trimming stripped 5 bases from V and 3 bases from J, with 8 bases between. Germline V lookup: CDR1 MNHNS, CDR2 SASEGT. This CDR3 comprises 13 residues. In nucleotides, the CDR3 is TGTGCCAGCAGTCCCTGGAACAATCAGCCCCAGCATTTT. This gives the protein CASSPWNNQPQHF.

This clonotype was seen a few times. J is TRBJ2-2 and V is TRBV3-1; D is ambiguous. The CDR3 is made up of 14 amino acids. Per germline, CDR1 LGHDT and CDR2 YNNKEL (reference sequence). V lost 4 bases and J lost 0, with 6 bases in between. The CDR3 reads CASSLKANTGELFF. Here the CDR3 DNA reads TGTGCCAGCAGCCTCAAAGCGAACACCGGGGAGCTGTTTTTT.

The rearrangement links TRBV10-3 to TRBJ2-5; a weak D match, TRBD2 (6 bases). The CDR3 loop spans 17 amino acids. Germline V gives CDR1 ENHRY, CDR2 SYGVKD. Trimming left V 4 bases short and J 2 bases short, with 20 bases between. CDR3 region: CAISGGVRAQKQETQYF. CDR3 in DNA: TGTGCCATCAGTGGGGGGGTAAGGGCCCAGAAGCAAGAGACCCAGTACTTC.

The genes are TRBV9 and TRBJ2-7, with 10 bases matching TRBD2. This CDR3 contains 14 residues. From germline, CDR1 is SGDLS and CDR2 YYNGEE. The V and J ends lost 3 bases and 6 bases, in that order; junction bases with no gene match: 6. The CDR3 DNA reads as TGTGCCAGCAGCGAGCGGGAGGGCCGCGGCGAGCAGTACTTC. Translation gives CASSEREGRGEQYF.

This clonotype has ten or more counts. V is TRBV29-1 and J is TRBJ1-1; D call uncertain. CDR1 and CDR2 from the germline V gene are SQVTM and ANQGSEA. This CDR3 region has 13 residues. V was cut by 6 bases and J by 4 bases, with 15 bases left in between. CDR3 loop: CSVGAGRATEAFF. The CDR3 region has the DNA TGCAGCGTCGGCGCGGGGAGAGCCACTGAAGCTTTCTTT. The entire variable domain, with the rest obtained from reference TRBV29-1 and TRBJ1-1, is as follows: SAVISQKPSRDICQRGTSLTIQCQVDSQVTMMFWYRQQPGQSLTLIATANQGSEATYESGFVIDKFPISRPNLTFSTLTVSNMSPEDSSIYLCSVGAGRATEAFFGQGTRLTVV.

The chain recombines TRBV5-5 with TRBJ2-5; D is unresolved. The V gene's germline CDR1 is SGHKS and CDR2 YYEKEE (reference sequence). The V gene lost 1 base and the J gene lost 5 bases, with 12 bases spanning the gap. This CDR3 comprises 14 residues. The CDR3 loop reads CASSLTSLGETQYF. CDR3 nucleotide sequence: TGTGCCAGCAGCTTGACCAGCTTGGGGGAGACCCAGTACTTC. Combining the CDR3 with reference TRBV5-5 and TRBJ2-5 gives the whole variable domain DAGVTQSPTHLIKTRGQQVTLRCSPISGHKSVSWYQQVLGQGPQFIFQYYEKEERGRGNFPDRFSARQFPNYSSELNVNALLLGDSALYLCASSLTSLGETQYFGPGTRLLVL.

The V gene is TRBV20-1, the J gene TRBJ2-3, with TRBD1 as a possible D gene (6 bases). CDR1 is DFQATT, CDR2 SNEGSKA, per germline (reference sequence). Trimming stripped 3 bases from V and 0 bases from J, with 19 bases between. The CDR3 has 17 residues. CDR3 sequence reads: CSASLSDSIWSTDTQYF. In DNA, the CDR3 is TGCAGTGCTAGTTTGTCGGACAGCATTTGGAGCACAGATACGCAGTATTTT.

This clonotype was seen a handful of times. The chain carries TRBV24-1 and TRBJ2-6; D is perhaps TRBD1 or TRBD2 (6 bases each). Germline assignment: CDR1 KGHDR and CDR2 SFDVKD. This CDR3 spans 16 amino acids. The V gene lost 9 bases and the J gene lost 2 bases, with 16 bases spanning the gap. The CDR3 sequence is CATSSHGGAGANVLTF. Here the CDR3 DNA reads TGTGCCACCTCATCGCACGGGGGCGCTGGGGCCAACGTCCTGACTTTC.

The rearrangement uses TRBV7-9 and TRBJ2-7, with a possible D match to TRBD1 (5 bases). CDR3 length: 12 amino acids. The V end was cut by 3 bases, the J end by 5 bases, with 8 bases between. Germline V CDR1 and CDR2: SEHNR, FQNEAQ (reference sequence). The CDR3 DNA follows: TGTGCCAGCAGCTTTAAAGGGGACGAGCAGTACTTC. Its protein is CASSFKGDEQYF.